Below are 25 T cell receptor beta chains sequenced from a single sample in a study of T-cell reconstitution after alpha-beta-depleted transplantation in children. Preparation of the TCRbeta library used unique molecular identifiers. TCRdb reprocessed the PCR reads with MiXCR, giving one entry per CDR3 protein. The table has 150,000 to 200,000 distinct CDR3 sequences, roughly 6.5% seen once. Material: PBMCs, obtained before TCRalphabeta/CD19-depleted stem cell transplant. Receptor source: a girl under three years old with combined immunodeficiency, due to receive a stem cell transplant.

This clonotype was seen many times. J is TRBJ2-2 and V is TRBV7-8; D unresolved. This CDR3 has 14 residues. Germline V lookup: CDR1 SGHVS, CDR2 FQNEAQ. The V end lost 1 base, the J end lost 13 bases, and 16 bases lay between the germline ends. The DNA for the CDR3 is TGTGCCAGCAGCTTAGGATCTGAGCACTTAGGGCTGTTTTTT. It encodes CASSLGSEHLGLFF. The full variable domain, its missing parts supplied by reference TRBV7-8 and TRBJ2-2, is GAGVSQSPRYKVAKRGQDVALRCDPISGHVSLFWYQQALGQGPEFLTYFQNEAQLDKSGLPSDRFFAERPEGSVSTLKIQRTQQEDSAVYLCASSLGSEHLGLFFGEGSRLTVL.

This clonotype was found many times. The rearrangement joins TRBV20-1 to TRBJ2-6, with D perhaps TRBD1 or TRBD2 (5 bases each). V was clipped by 5 bases and J by 0 bases, with 20 bases between them. The CDR3 is 18 amino acids. Germline values: CDR1 DFQATT, CDR2 SNEGSKA (reference sequence). This CDR3 reads CSALLMPGPYSGANVLTF. CDR3 bases: TGCAGTGCTCTCCTTATGCCGGGACCGTACTCTGGGGCCAACGTCCTGACTTTC.

This clonotype has a count of ten or more. V gene TRBV5-6 combines with J gene TRBJ2-7, with D unresolved. Trimming took off 0 bases at V and 7 bases at J, with 11 bases between the two ends. Per germline, CDR1 SGHDT and CDR2 YYEEEE. The CDR3 covers 13 residues. In DNA form, the CDR3 reads TGTGCCAGCAGCTTGGCGGTGTCATGGGAGCAGTACTTC. As protein: CASSLAVSWEQYF.

At least ten counts were recorded for this clonotype. This chain connects TRBV12-3 or TRBV12-4 to TRBJ2-1, with D possibly being TRBD2 (6 bases). V lost 6 bases to trimming and J lost 10 bases, with 19 bases between them. This CDR3 is 14 amino acids long. The CDR3 DNA follows: TGTGCCAGCAGCCCCTCGGCGTCTGGGGGGGAGCAGTTCTTC. Translation: CASSPSASGGEQFF.

The rearrangement joins TRBV3-1 to TRBJ1-2; 7 nucleotides match TRBD1. The ends lost 3 bases at V and 6 bases at J; junction bases unmatched: 7. CDR1 and CDR2 from the germline V gene are LGHDT and YNNKEL (reference sequence). The CDR3 is made up of 14 amino acids. CDR3 residues: CASSQLPTGDGYTF. In DNA form, the CDR3 reads TGTGCCAGCAGCCAGCTACCAACAGGGGATGGCTACACCTTC.

This clonotype occurred once. A read error may be the cause here, since a much bigger clone is one base away. Because it lacks the conserved phenylalanine or tryptophan at the end, this CDR3 is likely a read error. This chain links TRBV29-1 with TRBJ2-7; D remains unclear. V shed 1 base and J shed 4 bases, with 14 bases lying between them. This CDR3 comprises 14 residues. Germline-derived CDR1 and CDR2 are SQVTM and ANQGSEA. The CDR3 sequence is CSVEGLSGSYEQYY. The CDR3 coding sequence is TGCAGCGTTGAAGGGTTGTCGGGCTCATACGAGCAGTACTAC.

This clonotype was seen more than once but under ten times. This chain connects TRBV20-1 to TRBJ2-7, with D possibly TRBD1 on 6 matching bases. This CDR3 spans 13 amino acids. Germline values: CDR1 DFQATT, CDR2 SNEGSKA (reference sequence). V was cut by 5 bases and J by 4 bases, with 15 bases left in between. The CDR3 sequence is CSAEPGTSYEQYF. The CDR3 DNA sequence: TGCAGTGCTGAACCCGGGACAAGTTACGAGCAGTACTTC.

This clonotype was recorded many times. This chain joins TRBV21-1 and TRBJ2-1; the table's D call, TRBD2, has no DNA check behind it. TRBV21-1 is given as a pseudogene. CDR3 length equals 15 residues. The CDR3 coding sequence is TGTGCCAGCATTGGGGCGGGGGGGCACTACAATGAGCAGTTCTTC. It encodes CASIGAGGHYNEQFF.

This clonotype has a count of ten or more. The genes are TRBV20-1 and TRBJ2-1, with 9 positions matching TRBD2. V gave up 2 bases and J gave up 6 bases; unmatched junction bases: 11. The germline CDR1 and CDR2 sequences are DFQATT and SNEGSKA (reference sequence). The CDR3 contains 16 residues. In nucleotides, the CDR3 is TGCAGTGCTAGACCTACGGGACTAGCCTACTTCAATGAGCAGTTCTTC. Protein sequence: CSARPTGLAYFNEQFF.

This clonotype has at least ten counts. This chain connects TRBV5-1 to TRBJ1-2; D is undetermined. CDR1 and CDR2 (germline): SGHRS, YFSETQ. V was clipped by 1 base and J by 4 bases, with 8 bases between them. The CDR3 is made up of 13 amino acids. CDR3 sequence reads: CASSLQASYGYTF. The CDR3 coding sequence is TGCGCCAGCAGCTTGCAGGCCAGCTATGGCTACACCTTC.

The rearrangement uses TRBV6-2 or TRBV6-3 and TRBJ2-1, with 7 bases identical to TRBD2. Germline CDR1 reads MNHEY; CDR2 reads SVGEGT. Germline trimming cut 5 bases from V and 6 bases from J; bases unmatched to any gene: 7. The CDR3 has 14 residues. CDR3 sequence reads: CASSKLTSINEQFF. CDR3 in DNA: TGTGCCAGCAGTAAACTGACTAGCATCAATGAGCAGTTCTTC.

This clonotype was observed at least ten times. The chain combines TRBV29-1 with TRBJ2-2, with D unresolved. Germline values: CDR1 SQVTM, CDR2 ANQGSEA. The CDR3 spans 13 residues. The germline V and J ends were trimmed by 7 bases and 0 bases, with 9 bases remaining between them. CDR3 nucleotide sequence: TGCAGCGCCGGCCCCGCGAACACCGGGGAGCTGTTTTTT. Translation gives CSAGPANTGELFF.

The chain uses TRBV27 and TRBJ2-7; the D is unclear. This CDR3 comprises 12 residues. V was cut by 5 bases and J by 4 bases, with 9 bases left in between. The germline CDR1 and CDR2 sequences are MNHEY and SMNVEV (reference sequence). The DNA of the CDR3 is TGTGCCAGCAGTGGTCGATGGTACGAGCAGTACTTC. Protein sequence: CASSGRWYEQYF.

The V gene is TRBV25-1, the J gene TRBJ1-4; 9 nucleotides match TRBD1. The CDR3 extends over 20 amino acids. V dropped 1 base and J dropped 0; count of bases not matched to a gene: 12. Per germline, CDR1 MGHDK and CDR2 SYGVNS. Here the CDR3 DNA reads TGTGCCAGCAGTGAATTGGGACAGGGAGCCCTCGATGCAACTAATGAAAAACTGTTTTTT. This gives the protein CASSELGQGALDATNEKLFF.

A single count supports this clonotype. J is TRBJ1-5 and V is TRBV6-6; the D is unclear. CDR1 is MNHNY, CDR2 SVGAGI, per germline (reference sequence). The length of the CDR3 is 12 residues. The V end lost 4 bases, the J end lost 4 bases, and 5 bases lay between the germline ends. The DNA for the CDR3 is TGTGCCAGCAGTTCGATTAATCAGCCCCAGCATTTT. Translated, it gives CASSSINQPQHF.

This clonotype was recorded many times. The chain carries TRBV7-9 and TRBJ2-5; D assignment may be TRBD1 or TRBD2 (5 bases each). Trimming pared 3 bases from V and 4 bases from J, leaving 15 bases between. The CDR3 extends over 15 amino acids. CDR1 is SEHNR, CDR2 FQNEAQ, per germline (reference sequence). The CDR3 loop is CASSFIGRGGETQYF. DNA of the CDR3: TGTGCCAGCAGCTTTATCGGCCGGGGCGGAGAGACCCAGTACTTC.

This clonotype was recorded many times. The chain carries TRBV12-3 or TRBV12-4 and TRBJ2-3, with no clear D. Trimming left V 1 base short and J 2 bases short, with 19 bases between. The CDR3 is 18 residues long. DNA of the CDR3: TGTGCCAGCAGTTTAGAGACTGCGAAAAGGGCACTCACAGATACGCAGTATTTT. Translating it yields CASSLETAKRALTDTQYF.

The sample holds many counts of this clonotype. The rearrangement uses TRBV7-3 and TRBJ2-3, with a tentative D call TRBD2 (6 bases). With 2 bases removed from V and 4 bases from J, the gap between germline ends came to 16 bases. This CDR3 has 16 residues. Germline V gives CDR1 SGHTA, CDR2 FQGTGA. The CDR3 DNA sequence: TGTGCCAGCAGCTTACCCCGGGACTTTAGGGCAGATACGCAGTATTTT. It translates to CASSLPRDFRADTQYF.

The V and J genes are TRBV7-9 and TRBJ2-1; 12 nucleotides agree with TRBD2. Germline V gene sequence: CDR1 SEHNR, CDR2 FQNEAQ (reference sequence). V lost 5 bases and J lost 8; bases outside the gene matches: 10. The length of the CDR3 is 16 residues. The CDR3 here is CASSLGLAGGRDEQFF. The CDR3 nucleotides are TGTGCCAGCAGCCTCGGGCTAGCGGGAGGGCGGGATGAGCAGTTCTTC. Complete variable domain (other parts from reference TRBV7-9 and TRBJ2-1): DTGVSQNPRHKITKRGQNVTFRCDPISEHNRLYWYRQTLGQGPEFLTYFQNEAQLEKSRLLSDRFSAERPKGSFSTLEIQRTEQGDSAMYLCASSLGLAGGRDEQFFGPGTRLTVL.

This clonotype was seen at least ten times. The rearrangement links TRBV29-1 to TRBJ2-6; D gene ambiguous. The CDR3 length is 17 residues. The V gene's germline CDR1 is SQVTM and CDR2 ANQGSEA. Trimming removed 5 bases from V and 2 bases from J, with 19 bases in between. The CDR3 region is CSVRSMSYWTGANVLTF. DNA of the CDR3: TGCAGCGTTCGCAGTATGAGCTACTGGACTGGGGCCAACGTCCTGACTTTC.

This clonotype was recorded at least ten times. The chain couples TRBV29-1 to TRBJ2-7, with D possibly being TRBD1 or TRBD2 (5 bases each). The ends were cut back, 3 bases at V and 3 bases at J, with 12 bases in the middle. CDR3 length: 13 residues. Germline V gene sequence: CDR1 SQVTM, CDR2 ANQGSEA. The chain's CDR3 is CSVDGGQGYEQYF. CDR3 bases: TGCAGCGTTGATGGGGGTCAGGGCTACGAGCAGTACTTC.

This clonotype appeared a few times. This chain uses TRBV1 with TRBJ2-3. TRBV1 is annotated as a pseudogene. The CDR3 runs 12 residues. CDR3 DNA sequence: TGCACCAGCAATCGGGTCACAGATACGCAGTATTTT. It codes for CTSNRVTDTQYF.

Ten or more counts support this clonotype. J is TRBJ2-1 and V is TRBV7-2; 8 positions agree with TRBD2. V lost 5 bases, J lost 2 bases, and 11 bases stayed unmatched. Per germline, CDR1 SGHTA and CDR2 FQGNSA. The CDR3 is made up of 17 amino acids. CDR3 protein: CASSRRASGFPYNEQFF. The DNA of the CDR3 is TGTGCCAGCAGCCGCCGGGCTAGCGGGTTTCCCTACAATGAGCAGTTCTTC. The full variable domain, rest sourced from reference TRBV7-2 and TRBJ2-1, is GAGVSQSPSNKVTEKGKDVELRCDPISGHTALYWYRQSLGQGLEFLIYFQGNSAPDKSGLPSDRFSAERTGGSVSTLTIQRTQQEDSAVYLCASSRRASGFPYNEQFFGPGTRLTVL.

The chain links TRBV4-3 to TRBJ2-7; D tentatively reads TRBD1 or TRBD2 (5 bases each). The length of the CDR3 is 14 residues. The germline V gene encodes CDR1 LGHNA and CDR2 YSLEER. V was trimmed by 0 bases and J by 6 bases, leaving 12 bases between them. The CDR3 bases are TGCGCCAGCAGCCAAGATTGGGTTGGGGGCGAGCAGTACTTC. Protein: CASSQDWVGGEQYF.

In this sample, this clonotype turned up a few times. This chain links TRBV11-2 with TRBJ2-3; 12 bases agree with TRBD2. The CDR3 is made up of 18 amino acids. V shed 0 bases and J 3 bases; nucleotides not matched to a gene: 7. Germline V gene data show CDR1 as SGHAT and CDR2 as FQNNGV. The CDR3 region has the DNA TGTGCCAGCAGCTTAGAATGGCTAGCGGGGGGGTTAACAGATACGCAGTATTTT. Translated, it gives CASSLEWLAGGLTDTQYF.